One sample yielded the 19 T cell receptor beta chains listed below, sequenced in a study of post-analysis software for immune sequencing data. General study findings and limits: Compared with controls, patients had more of about five TRBV segments, including TRBV5-6, TRBV5-1 and TRBV20-1.

Every TCR beta cDNA library bore unique molecular identifiers. TCRdb independently ran MiXCR on the PCR reads; one entry per CDR3 protein. The sample has about 430,000 distinct CDR3 sequences; approximately 42% are singletons. What these receptors recognize is not known. The source material was blood. The receptors come from a girl aged 2 to 10 with multiple sclerosis.

The chain combines TRBV7-9 with TRBJ2-1, with TRBD1 matching over 9 bases. Trimming cost V 2 bases and J 3 bases; bases outside gene matches: 2. The V gene's germline CDR1 is SEHNR and CDR2 FQNEAQ (reference sequence). The CDR3 extends over 15 amino acids. This CDR3 is CASSLLGQGYNEQFF. The CDR3 region has the DNA TGTGCCAGCAGCTTACTGGGACAGGGCTACAATGAGCAGTTCTTC.

V is TRBV7-2 and J is TRBJ2-7; 7 bases match TRBD2. CDR3 size: 16 residues. CDR1 SGHTA and CDR2 FQGNSA come from the germline V gene. J lost 0 bases, V lost 1 base, and 6 bases had no gene match. The CDR3 DNA reads TGTGCCAGCAGCTTAGGGCTAGCGGTGAGCTCCTACGAGCAGTACTTC. Amino acids: CASSLGLAVSSYEQYF. The full variable domain, completed using reference TRBV7-2 and TRBJ2-7, is GAGVSQSPSNKVTEKGKDVELRCDPISGHTALYWYRQSLGQGLEFLIYFQGNSAPDKSGLPSDRFSAERTGGSVSTLTIQRTQQEDSAVYLCASSLGLAVSSYEQYFGPGTRLTVT.

V and J are TRBV5-1 and TRBJ2-7, with 8 bases lining up with TRBD1. J was trimmed by 7 bases and V by 4 bases; bases with no gene match: 13. The CDR3 consists of 15 residues. Looked up from germline, CDR1 is SGHRS and CDR2 is YFSETQ. The CDR3 bases are TGCGCCAGCAGCCCCCTCCCGGGACAGGCCCGTGAGCAGTACTTC. Protein: CASSPLPGQAREQYF.

The chain employs TRBV5-1 and TRBJ2-1; TRBD2 aligns across 7 bases. CDR1 SGHRS and CDR2 YFSETQ come from the germline V gene. This CDR3 comprises 14 residues. V lost 6 bases, J lost 8 bases, and 11 bases stayed unmatched. CDR3 coding DNA: TGCGCCAGCAAAACGGGACTACCGGGCGATGAGCAGTTCTTC. Translating gives CASKTGLPGDEQFF.

This clonotype appeared once. The junction differs from germline at one of its ends, possibly a read error. The J gene is TRBJ2-7, the V gene TRBV4-1; possibly TRBD2 for D (6 bases). This CDR3 is 16 amino acids long. Germline-derived CDR1 and CDR2 are MGHRA and YSYEKL. CDR3 residues: CASSQGTDTSLYEQYF. CDR3 DNA: TGCGCCAGCAGCCAAGGGACCGACACTAGCCTCTACGAGCAGTATTTC.

This clonotype appeared a single time. This sequence joins TRBV12-5 and TRBJ1-4, with a possible D match to TRBD1 (5 bases). Germline V lookup: CDR1 LGHNT, CDR2 FRNRAP. The CDR3 runs to 15 residues. Trimming left V 0 bases short and J 7 bases short, with 12 bases between. The CDR3 nucleotides read TGTGCTAGTGGTTTGGTAAGCAGGGCCGGTGAAAAACTGTTTTTT. This sequence encodes CASGLVSRAGEKLFF.

This clonotype has ten or more counts. Here the CDR3 DNA reads TGTGCCAGCAGCTTAGCTTCACCAGCGGGTTCCTACGAGCAGTACTTC. Amino acid sequence: CASSLASPAGSYEQYF. The V call is TRBV7-2, the J call TRBJ2-7; a possible D gene is TRBD2 (6 bases). Deletions cut 0 bases from V and 1 base from J, with 13 bases between. This CDR3 contains 16 residues. Germline-derived CDR1 and CDR2 are SGHTA and FQGNSA.

J is TRBJ2-7 and V is TRBV20-1, with 8 bases aligning to TRBD1. The CDR3 spans 16 residues. With 2 bases clipped from V and 4 bases from J, the junction kept 13 bases outside the gene matches. The V gene's germline CDR1 is DFQATT and CDR2 SNEGSKA (reference sequence). The CDR3 nucleotides read TGCAGTGCTAGATCCAGAAACAGGGGGTCACGGTACGAGCAGTACTTC. It is translated as CSARSRNRGSRYEQYF.

This clonotype occurred a few times. V usage is TRBV5-6 and J usage is TRBJ2-4; 9 bases line up with TRBD1. With the DNA end fitting TRBJ2-7 better, the J assignment may be wrong. The CDR3 length is 15 residues. Germline CDR1 reads SGHDT; CDR2 reads YYEEEE. CDR3: CASSRTGTGSDEQYF. The CDR3 DNA reads as TGTGCCAGCAGCCGCACCGGGACAGGGAGCGACGAGCAGTACTTC.

This clonotype was recorded only once. This chain links TRBV20-1 with TRBJ2-7; D is unclear. Deletions cut 6 bases from V and 4 bases from J, with 10 bases between. This CDR3 is 11 amino acids long. CDR1 and CDR2 from the germline V gene are DFQATT and SNEGSKA (reference sequence). The CDR3 reads CSATLEYEQYF. The DNA of the CDR3 is TGCAGTGCAACCTTAGAATACGAGCAGTACTTC.

This clonotype has only a few counts. The chain recombines TRBV5-1 with TRBJ2-7; TRBD1 aligns across 9 bases. Germline CDR1 is SGHRS and CDR2 is YFSETQ. The ends lost 3 bases at V and 2 bases at J; junction bases unmatched: 3. The CDR3 is 14 residues long. The CDR3 loop is CASSYGTGPYEQYF. CDR3 nucleotide sequence: TGCGCCAGCAGCTACGGGACAGGGCCCTACGAGCAGTACTTC.

This clonotype was picked up a small number of times. This sequence joins TRBV10-2 and TRBJ2-7, with D perhaps matching TRBD1 (6 bases). Trimming shortened V by 7 bases and J by 3 bases, and 16 bases separated the two germline ends. Per the germline V gene, CDR1 is WSHSY and CDR2 is SAAADI. The CDR3 spans 14 residues. The CDR3 sequence is CASTGQSSLYEQYF. DNA of the CDR3: TGCGCCAGCACTGGACAGAGTTCCCTCTACGAGCAGTACTTC.

The chain is built from TRBV6-1 and TRBJ2-5; TRBD2 matches at 13 bases. Germline V gene data show CDR1 as MNHNS and CDR2 as SASEGT. V trimming: 8 bases; J trimming: 4 bases; junction bases outside the gene matches: 7. The CDR3 has 15 amino acids. In DNA, the CDR3 is TGTGCCAGCGGGGGACTAGCGGGGATTTTAGAGACCCAGTACTTC. Protein sequence: CASGGLAGILETQYF.

This clonotype has a handful of counts. The gene calls are TRBV29-1 and TRBJ1-2; no definite D call. The germline V and J ends were trimmed by 3 bases and 1 base, with 6 bases remaining between them. The length of the CDR3 is 12 residues. CDR1 SQVTM and CDR2 ANQGSEA come from the germline V gene. DNA for the CDR3: TGCAGCGTTGATAGGCTTAACTATGGCTACACCTTC. It yields the protein CSVDRLNYGYTF.

In its sample, this clonotype was seen a few times. The chain links TRBV20-1 to TRBJ2-7; possibly TRBD1 for D (6 bases). Trimming removed 3 bases from V and 6 bases from J, with 12 bases in between. CDR3 length: 12 residues. Germline loops: CDR1 DFQATT, CDR2 SNEGSKA (reference sequence). For the CDR3, the DNA is TGCAGTGCTAGTGATTGGGGGCGCGAGCAGTACTTC. It translates to CSASDWGREQYF.

This clonotype was counted only a few times. The chain is built from TRBV11-2 and TRBJ2-7; 8 positions agree with TRBD2. Per the germline V gene, CDR1 is SGHAT and CDR2 is FQNNGV. The CDR3 has 15 amino acids. V lost 1 base, J lost 3 bases, and 5 bases stayed unmatched. The CDR3 DNA is TGTGCCAGCAGCTTAGTACTAGCGGTTGACTACGAGCAGTACTTC. Its protein product is CASSLVLAVDYEQYF.

This chain uses TRBV14 with TRBJ2-7; 7 nucleotides align to TRBD1. The end of the DNA fits TRBJ2-5 better, so the J call may be wrong. The CDR3 totals 17 residues. Germline loops: CDR1 SGHDN, CDR2 FVKESK. The CDR3 is CASSQDKGQTLQETQYF. CDR3 bases: TGTGCCAGCAGCCAAGATAAGGGACAGACTCTTCAAGAGACCCAGTACTTC.

The chain is built from TRBV7-8 and TRBJ1-1; TRBD1 aligns across 10 bases. The trim removed 2 bases at V and 1 base at J, leaving 7 bases unmatched. Germline CDR1 and CDR2: SGHVS and FQNEAQ. CDR3 length: 17 amino acids. Here the CDR3 DNA reads TGTGCCAGCAGCTTACGCCGACAGGGGGCAACGAACACTGAAGCTTTCTTT. This gives the protein CASSLRRQGATNTEAFF. Together with reference TRBV7-8 and TRBJ1-1, the CDR3 gives the full variable domain: GAGVSQSPRYKVAKRGQDVALRCDPISGHVSLFWYQQALGQGPEFLTYFQNEAQLDKSGLPSDRFFAERPEGSVSTLKIQRTQQEDSAVYLCASSLRRQGATNTEAFFGQGTRLTVV.

The chain couples TRBV6-5 to TRBJ2-4; 7 bases match TRBD1. TRBJ2-7 explains the end of the DNA better; the J call may be wrong. The V gene's germline CDR1 is MNHEY and CDR2 SVGAGI. This CDR3 region has 15 residues. The CDR3 DNA follows: TGTGCCAGCACCCTGAACAGGGACAGTACCTACGAGCAGTACTTC. Its protein is CASTLNRDSTYEQYF.